This TCR beta chain was captured by sequencing in a study of T cell repertoires in cytomegalovirus infection (dated by TCRdb to between 2019 and 2020). For the study in its entirety: Alongside well-studied HLA-B-restricted epitopes, the peptide stimulations were aimed at recently identified HLA-C-restricted CMV epitopes, whose presentation resists viral immunomodulation. The HLA type of each donor mattered for the analysis, because public TCR beta signatures pointed to carriage of CMV infection along with the matching HLA type.

Sequencing relied on an Illumina HiSeq 1500. Clones were called with MiXCR by TCRdb after fastp trimmed the public reads at Q25, and only in-frame beta chains were retained. Every distinct CDR3 protein forms one entry, paired with its most common genes and DNA. Recorded for this sample are about 330,000 distinct CDR3 sequences; about 35% of them occurred a single time. Approximately 12% of the sample rests with the top ten. From its cysteine to its phenylalanine, the CDR3 spans 14 amino acids. Left in the record is the CDR3 DNA by itself, 42 bases read in frame from the first base. Trimming removed 5 bases from V and 8 bases from J, leaving 15 bases between the germline ends. For CDR1 and CDR2, the germline V gene lists SGHTA and FQGNSA. As concerns this clonotype: This clone's antigen is unknown. Base-call qualities are not available, and no considerably larger clone is one nucleotide away.

Study-wide conclusions, independent of this receptor: In both this cohort and an independent approximately 400-donor cohort, the cumulative frequency of public TCR beta family members distinguished carriers of CMV infection plus the relevant HLA type. The ex vivo response was dominated by HLA-C-restricted CMV-specific TCR beta clonotypes, and the single most frequent clonotype in two of eight donors was supplied by these HLA-C-restricted clonotypes.

The sample's treatment or condition, from its label and the paper: in vitro stimulation with specific CMV peptide epitopes to enrich CMV-specific T cells. This TCR was recovered from a human donor in good health (CMV status not recorded). Some clones in this sample may be carry-over from other donors' samples. The sequence links TRBV7-2 to TRBJ1-4; tentative D gene TRBD1, with 5 bases matching. This material consisted of cultured PBMCs, taken from culture after CMV antigen stimulation. CDR3 reads: CASSPHQGLEKLFF. The sequence in DNA is TGTGCCAGCAGCCCCCACCAGGGTTTAGAAAAACTGTTTTTT.